This T cell receptor beta chain was identified during a study of cytomegalovirus exposure and HLA in healthy donors. Overall study: HLA-typed donors were the source of about 90 million unique TCRs held in an early data release.

The study ran its PCR with 60 Vbeta and 13 Jbeta primers. Here immunoSEQ multiplex PCR was the method, and the copy in TCRdb shows in-frame clones only, minus some. The table shows around 110,000 clones, with roughly four fifths occurring only once. This clone was counted only a few times. Its target is unknown. Study results and caveats: In vitro experiments confirmed that a few CMV-associated chains were specific for CMV antigens. The study flagged roughly 160 TCR beta chains as cytomegalovirus-associated.

Deletions cut 7 bases from V and 2 bases from J, with 15 bases between. The V gene's germline CDR1 is LNHNV and CDR2 YYDKDF (reference sequence). The CDR3 runs 15 residues. The rearrangement uses TRBV15 and TRBJ1-5, with a possible D match to TRBD1 (5 bases). The source material was PBMCs. The TCR was taken from a woman between 18 and 29 years old in good health and CMV-seronegative. The CDR3 DNA reads as TGTGCCACCACCTTGGCGGGGCGCGGCAATCAGCCCCAGCATTTT. Translating it yields CATTLAGRGNQPQHF. The full variable domain, with the rest looked up from reference TRBV15 and TRBJ1-5, is DAMVIQNPRYQVTQFGKPVTLSCSQTLNHNVMYWYQQKSSQAPKLLFHYYDKDFNNEADTPDNFQSRRPNTSFCFLDIRSPGLGDTAMYLCATTLAGRGNQPQHFGDGTRLSIL.